The TCR beta chain under discussion was sequenced for a study of T cell clonality in common variable immunodeficiency. Study-wide results and limits: CVID subjects shared fewer TCRbeta clones than healthy controls did.

Sequencing used immunoSEQ multiplex PCR; TCRdb keeps in-frame clones, though not all of them. Altogether 44,000 or so clones were found in the sample, and no singletons occur. There are 17 residues in the CDR3. CDR1 is LNHDA, CDR2 SQIVND, per germline (reference sequence). Trimming at V came to 5 bases and at J to 0 bases, leaving 4 bases not matched to a gene. This clone was counted at least ten times. Its antigen is currently unknown. The CDR3 end falls 3 residues outside the read, so it is completed with the germline J gene. The receptor was isolated from a person between 18 and 75 years old in good health. The chain recombines TRBV19 with TRBJ2-6; the match to TRBD1 covers 10 bases. Source material: peripheral blood mononuclear cells. CDR3 DNA, as far as it was read: TGTGCCAGTAGTCGGACAGGGGGTAGCTCTGGGGCCAACGTC. Translating gives CASSRTGGSSGANV. The CDR3 in full is CASSRTGGSSGANVLTF.